This is a list of T cell receptor beta chains from one sample in a study of cytomegalovirus exposure and HLA in healthy donors. Sequencing used immunoSEQ multiplex PCR; TCRdb keeps in-frame clones, though not all of them. The data show under 200,000 clones, roughly four fifths seen once. The material sequenced was PBMCs. These receptors were taken from a woman aged 30 to 39 in good health and CMV-seropositive. CDR3s include the opening cysteine and the closing phenylalanine or tryptophan. The order of the fields is CDR3 DNA, CDR3 protein, clone size, V gene, J gene, D gene. The D gene is left open where the match is weak. Clone sizes are given selectively: once, few, many, or a class where the clone is expanded.

TGCGCCAGCAGTCAGGGTACGGGGGGGGTGGCCACTGAAGCTTTCTTT	CASSQGTGGVATEAFF	NA	TRBV4-3	TRBJ1-1	NA
TGTGCCAGCAGCTTAGCCGTACTAGCGAGTGAGCAGTACTTC	CASSLAVLASEQYF	NA	TRBV7-2	TRBJ2-7	TRBD2
TGCGCCAGCAGCTTGGATGGCAGGAACACTGAAGCTTTCTTT	CASSLDGRNTEAFF	NA	TRBV5-1	TRBJ1-1	NA
TGTGCCACCAGCGCCCGGGACAGAAATAACTATGGCTACACCTTC	CATSARDRNNYGYTF	once	TRBV15	TRBJ1-2	TRBD1
TGTGCCAGCAGTTACTCAGGGGTGGGGACTGAAGCTTTCTTT	CASSYSGVGTEAFF	NA	TRBV6-7	TRBJ1-1	NA
TGTGCCAGCGCCTTCCTAGCGGGGAGAAGCACAGATACGCAGTATTTT	CASAFLAGRSTDTQYF	NA	TRBV2	TRBJ2-3	TRBD2
TGTGCCAGCAGCTTAGTTTTAGCGACAGGCCCTAGTTCACCCCTCCACTTT	CASSLVLATGPSSPLHF	NA	TRBV7-2	TRBJ1-6	NA
TGTGCCAGTAGTGTGACCGGGACAGGGGTCAACTATGGCTACACCTTC	CASSVTGTGVNYGYTF	few	TRBV19	TRBJ1-2	TRBD1
TGTGCCTGGAGTGTTTCGGTTTTTAACGGCGAGCAGTACTTC	CAWSVSVFNGEQYF	NA	TRBV30	TRBJ2-7	NA
TGCGCCAGCAGCTTGGCTCAGGGTGGCGGGGAGCTGTTTTTT	CASSLAQGGGELFF	NA	TRBV5-1	TRBJ2-2	NA
TGTGCAGCCGGAACAACGGGAGACTACGAGCAGTACTTC	CAAGTTGDYEQYF	NA	TRBV5-4	TRBJ2-7	NA
TGTGCCAGCAGCCAAATGATAACTGGTCCGGGACTAGCGGATTACGAGCAGTACTTC	CASSQMITGPGLADYEQYF	NA	TRBV4-2	TRBJ2-7	TRBD2
TGTGCCAGCAGCTTACGACAGGGGGGGGTAGGTACGCAGTATTTT	CASSLRQGGVGTQYF	once	TRBV13	TRBJ2-3	TRBD1
TGTGCCAGCAGCACAGAAGACACCGGGGAGCTGTTTTTT	CASSTEDTGELFF	NA	TRBV21-1	TRBJ2-2	NA
TGTGCCAGCTCCGGGACAGGGGGAAACACTGAAGCTTTCTTT	CASSGTGGNTEAFF	NA	TRBV18	TRBJ1-1	TRBD1
TGTGCCAGCAACGTCGCCGGGAACAGGGGGGCCGGGGAGCTGTTTTTT	CASNVAGNRGAGELFF	once	TRBV2	TRBJ2-2	TRBD1
TGTGCCAGCAGCCCGACTAGCGGGAGTAGCGCAGATACGCAGTATTTT	CASSPTSGSSADTQYF	NA	TRBV7-2	TRBJ2-3	TRBD2
TGTGCCAGCAGCAACAGCTATGGCTACACCTTC	CASSNSYGYTF	NA	TRBV6-1	TRBJ1-2	NA
TGTGCCAGCAGTTTGGTAGCGGCCTACGAGCAGTACTTC	CASSLVAAYEQYF	NA	TRBV27	TRBJ2-7	NA
TGTGCCTACAAGGAGGGCACTGAAGCTTTCTTT	CAYKEGTEAFF	NA	TRBV9	TRBJ1-1	NA
TGCGCCAGCAGCTTGGATGGCAGCTATGGCTACACCTTC	CASSLDGSYGYTF	NA	TRBV5-1	TRBJ1-2	NA
TGTGCCAGTAGTATTTCGGACGGTTTAAGCGGAAAACTGTTTTTT	CASSISDGLSGKLFF	NA	TRBV19	TRBJ1-4	NA
TGTGCCAGCAGTTACCTCACGACAGGACCTAACTATGGCTACACCTTC	CASSYLTTGPNYGYTF	NA	TRBV6-5	TRBJ1-2	NA
TGTGCCAGCAGCGTAGGCGGCCGGACATACACCGGGGAGCTGTTTTTT	CASSVGGRTYTGELFF	NA	TRBV9	TRBJ2-2	NA
TGCGCCAGCAGCTTGTCCCTAATGGAGCAGTACTTC	CASSLSLMEQYF	NA	TRBV5-1	TRBJ2-7	NA
TGTGCCAGCTCACCCAATATCGAGAGACGGGGTAATGAAAAACTGTTTTTT	CASSPNIERRGNEKLFF	NA	TRBV18	TRBJ1-4	NA
TGTGCCAGCAGCCCCGGACTAGCGGGGATCGCCGGGGAGCTGTTTTTT	CASSPGLAGIAGELFF	NA	TRBV5-5	TRBJ2-2	TRBD2
TGCAGCGGACAAACAGGGTGGTCGGTAGAGACCCAGTACTTC	CSGQTGWSVETQYF	NA	TRBV29-1	TRBJ2-5	NA
TGTGCCACCAGCAGACGTGACATGGCTGAAGCTTTCTTT	CATSRRDMAEAFF	NA	TRBV15	TRBJ1-1	NA
TGTGCCAGCAGTTACTCCCTCCAGGGGGATACGCAGTATTTT	CASSYSLQGDTQYF	once	TRBV6-5	TRBJ2-3	NA
TGTGCCAGCAGTGAAGATGCAGGGATTAATTCACCCCTCCACTTT	CASSEDAGINSPLHF	NA	TRBV2	TRBJ1-6	NA
TGTGCCACCAGCAGAGATGTAGGAAACACCATATATTTT	CATSRDVGNTIYF	NA	TRBV15	TRBJ1-3	NA
TGTGCCAGTAGTATAAGGGGCGGCCTTGGGTCCAACGAGCAGTACTTC	CASSIRGGLGSNEQYF	NA	TRBV19	TRBJ2-7	NA
TGTGCCAGCAGTACAGTGGACAGGGAAGCTTTCTTT	CASSTVDREAFF	few	TRBV2	TRBJ1-1	TRBD1
TGTGCTAGTGGTTTGGTCCACAGGGGTGCCCCTAACGAGCAGTACTTC	CASGLVHRGAPNEQYF	NA	TRBV12-5	TRBJ2-7	TRBD1
TGTGCCAGCAGTTACGGACAGGGGGAGCCCTACGAGCAGTACTTC	CASSYGQGEPYEQYF	NA	TRBV6-6	TRBJ2-7	TRBD1
TGTGCCAGCAGTAGAGCGGGGGGACAAGAGACCCAGTACTTC	CASSRAGGQETQYF	NA	TRBV6-5	TRBJ2-5	TRBD2
TGTGCCAGCAGCACCTCAGGGACAGGTCAGCAGTTCTTC	CASSTSGTGQQFF	once	TRBV7-2	TRBJ2-1	TRBD1
TGCGCCAGCAGTCACTATTCTTACGAGCAGTACTTC	CASSHYSYEQYF	NA	TRBV10-1	TRBJ2-7	NA
TGTGCCAGCACCCCAGAGGGGGCTAGGGTAAACTATGGCTACACCTTC	CASTPEGARVNYGYTF	NA	TRBV28	TRBJ1-2	TRBD1
TGTGCCAGCATTCCAAGGAGCTCCTATAATTCACCCCTCCACTTT	CASIPRSSYNSPLHF	once	TRBV6-6	TRBJ1-6	NA
TGTTCCAGCAGCTTAGCTATCGCCGAGGACAGGGTTGAAAAACTGTTTTTT	CSSSLAIAEDRVEKLFF	NA	TRBV7-9	TRBJ1-4	TRBD1
TGTGCCATCAGTGAGACCCCAGCGGGAGTCAGGAATGAGCAGTTCTTC	CAISETPAGVRNEQFF	NA	TRBV10-3	TRBJ2-1	TRBD2
TGTGCCAGCAGTGATGGCTTGGCTGAGAACACCGGGGAGCTGTTTTTT	CASSDGLAENTGELFF	NA	TRBV2	TRBJ2-2	NA
TGTGCCAGCAGCTTAAATAACGGGAGATTTTCGGAGACCCAGTACTTC	CASSLNNGRFSETQYF	NA	TRBV7-9	TRBJ2-5	NA
TGTGCCAGCAGAGCGGACAGATGGCTTCAGCCCCAGCATTTT	CASRADRWLQPQHF	NA	TRBV6-1	TRBJ1-5	NA
TGTGCCAGCAGCTTCCTCGGGGGGCCGAAGGACGAGCAGTACTTC	CASSFLGGPKDEQYF	NA	TRBV7-2	TRBJ2-7	NA
TGTGCCAGCAGTTCGACAGGGCTGGGAATCTATGGCTACACCTTC	CASSSTGLGIYGYTF	NA	TRBV6-5	TRBJ1-2	TRBD1
TGTGCCAGTAGAGGACAGGGCTTTGAGCCCCAGCATTTT	CASRGQGFEPQHF	NA	TRBV19	TRBJ1-5	TRBD1
TGCGCCAGCAGTCAACCTCCCGGGGGGTTTTATAATTCACCCCTCCACTTT	CASSQPPGGFYNSPLHF	NA	TRBV23-1	TRBJ1-6	NA
TGTGCCAGTAGTCTGGATCCCCGGGACACAAATCAGCCCCAGCATTTT	CASSLDPRDTNQPQHF	NA	TRBV19	TRBJ1-5	NA
TGTGCCAGCTCACTAGGAGGGTACGAGCAGTACTTC	CASSLGGYEQYF	NA	TRBV18	TRBJ2-7	NA
TGTGCCAGCAGCTTGGAAGTAGCGGGGGGCTCCAATGAGCAGTTCTTC	CASSLEVAGGSNEQFF	NA	TRBV5-5	TRBJ2-1	TRBD2
TGTGCCAGCAGCCCAGGAGGGGGCGCCGGAGAGACCCAGTACTTC	CASSPGGGAGETQYF	NA	TRBV11-2	TRBJ2-5	NA
TGTGCCATCAGTGAGGGGGGGAGCGGGAAGTTCTACAATGAGCAGTTCTTC	CAISEGGSGKFYNEQFF	NA	TRBV10-3	TRBJ2-1	TRBD2
TGTGCCAGCAGCCAAGATGGGACAGCCATTTTTGACTATGGCTACACCTTC	CASSQDGTAIFDYGYTF	NA	TRBV4-2	TRBJ1-2	TRBD1
TGTGCCAGCAGTCAAATGACAGGGCCAACTGAAGCTTTCTTT	CASSQMTGPTEAFF	NA	TRBV28	TRBJ1-1	TRBD1
TGTGCCAGCAGCCCCCGGGACTATGCGAACTCCGTCAAAGGTTGGGACTATGGCTACACCTTC	CASSPRDYANSVKGWDYGYTF	NA	TRBV9	TRBJ1-2	NA